These 20 T cell receptor beta chains were all obtained from the same sample, sequenced in a study of cytomegalovirus exposure and HLA in healthy donors. Vbeta (60) and Jbeta (13) primers were used in the PCR. Assay used: immunoSEQ multiplex PCR; TCRdb lists only in-frame clones, some missing. This repertoire shows about 91,000 clones, roughly 73% found once; its top ten account for approximately 4.4%. The sequenced sample was PBMCs. These receptors all come from a male donor in good health and CMV-seropositive.

This chain joins TRBV6-6 and TRBJ1-2; 12 bases align to TRBD1. CDR1 is MNHNY and CDR2 is SVGAGI in the germline V gene (reference sequence). CDR3 length equals 14 residues. J lost 8 bases, V lost 6 bases, and 7 bases had no gene match. CDR3 sequence reads: CASRKGQGARGYTF. The DNA for the CDR3 is TGTGCCAGCAGAAAGGGACAGGGGGCGCGCGGCTACACCTTC.

This clone has just one count. This chain uses TRBV9 with TRBJ2-1; 12 positions match TRBD2. The V segment lost 3 bases and the J segment 12 bases; nucleotides outside the gene matches: 10. CDR3 size: 15 residues. CDR1 SGDLS and CDR2 YYNGEE come from the germline V gene. This CDR3 is CASSAGLAGLQGQFF. CDR3 nucleotide sequence: TGTGCCAGCAGCGCAGGACTAGCGGGACTACAGGGGCAGTTCTTC.

The V and J genes are TRBV4-2 and TRBJ2-7; D might be TRBD1 (5 bases). Germline V CDR1 and CDR2: LGHNA, YNFKEQ. Trimming stripped 0 bases from V and 2 bases from J, with 8 bases between. The CDR3 is 14 residues long. CDR3 sequence (DNA): TGTGCCAGCAGCCAAGAGCCAGGGCCCTACGAGCAGTACTTC. Translating gives CASSQEPGPYEQYF.

The chain recombines TRBV9 with TRBJ2-3; D possibly corresponds to TRBD2 (6 bases). The CDR3 length is 15 residues. Germline CDR1 is SGDLS and CDR2 is YYNGEE. Between the trimmed V and J ends, which lost 4 bases and 5 bases, there was a span of 17 bases. The DNA for the CDR3 is TGTGCCAGCAGCCCAACCACCCGGGGGAAAGATACGCAGTATTTT. It codes for CASSPTTRGKDTQYF.

The table lists this clone with a few counts. The chain uses TRBV18 and TRBJ1-1; 7 nucleotides match TRBD1. The CDR3 totals 15 residues. After removal of 4 bases from V and 1 base from J, the junction contained 6 bases not matched to a gene. Germline CDR1 KGHSH, CDR2 LQKENI. CDR3 DNA sequence: TGTGCCAGCTCACTTTCAGGGGGGTCGAACACTGAAGCTTTCTTT. Translation gives CASSLSGGSNTEAFF.

The chain carries TRBV2 and TRBJ2-5, with 8 nucleotides matching TRBD2. Trimming at V came to 5 bases and at J to 5 bases, leaving 10 bases not matched to a gene. This CDR3 region has 15 residues. CDR1 is SNHLY, CDR2 FYNNEI, per germline. CDR3 coding DNA: TGTGCCAGCAGTTCTTTAAGCGGGAGCGGTGAGACCCAGTACTTC. Protein sequence: CASSSLSGSGETQYF.

The chain couples TRBV27 to TRBJ2-7; weak D call: TRBD2 (5 bases). V lost 6 bases and J 5 bases, leaving 14 bases between the germline ends. The germline V gene has CDR1 MNHEY and CDR2 SMNVEV (reference sequence). CDR3 length: 13 amino acids. The CDR3 DNA follows: TGTGCCAGCAGCCGCCCTTCCGGGGACGAGCAGTACTTC. It yields the protein CASSRPSGDEQYF.

This clone was recorded a few times. The V call is TRBV16, the J call TRBJ1-1; D is possibly TRBD1 (6 bases). Germline V lookup: CDR1 KGHSY, CDR2 FQNENV. The CDR3 covers 15 residues. The V end lost 1 base, the J end lost 4 bases, and 13 bases lay between the germline ends. The CDR3 region has the DNA TGTGCCAGCAGCCAATGGGAGACAGGCAGCACTGAAGCTTTCTTT. It specifies CASSQWETGSTEAFF.

The CDR3: CATTGGYEQYF. CDR3 in DNA: TGTGCCACCACGGGTGGGTACGAGCAGTACTTC. The V gene is TRBV28, the J gene TRBJ2-7; D unresolved. Germline CDR1 is MDHEN and CDR2 is SYDVKM. The CDR3 runs 11 residues. Trimming took 10 bases from V and 4 from J, leaving 11 bases between them. The variable domain in full, with the rest retrieved from reference TRBV28 and TRBJ2-7, is DVKVTQSSRYLVKRTGEKVFLECVQDMDHENMFWYRQDPGLGLRLIYFSYDVKMKEKGDIPEGYSVSREKKERFSLILESASTNQTSMYLCATTGGYEQYFGPGTRLTVT.

The chain links TRBV28 to TRBJ2-7; a weak D match, TRBD2 (5 bases). The ends were cut back, 2 bases at V and 0 bases at J, with 17 bases in the middle. The CDR3 is 17 amino acids. Germline V CDR1 and CDR2: MDHEN, SYDVKM. CDR3 sequence: CASSLRLGLTSSYEQYF. In nucleotides, the CDR3 is TGTGCCAGCAGTTTACGCCTTGGACTTACTAGCTCCTACGAGCAGTACTTC.

The chain links TRBV28 to TRBJ2-2; 8 nucleotides match TRBD1. This CDR3 has 17 residues. Germline loops: CDR1 MDHEN, CDR2 SYDVKM. V lost 8 bases, J lost 2 bases, and 13 bases stayed unmatched. CDR3 protein: CASCYLSGQGNTGELFF. The DNA of the CDR3 is TGTGCCAGCTGCTATCTTTCCGGACAGGGTAACACCGGGGAGCTGTTTTTT.

This rearrangement joins TRBV27 to TRBJ1-2; 7 bases fit TRBD1. From germline, CDR1 is MNHEY and CDR2 SMNVEV (reference sequence). The J segment lost 2 bases and the V segment lost 4 bases, leaving 4 bases of the junction unmatched. The CDR3 has 14 residues. Written as DNA, the CDR3 is TGTGCCAGCAGTTCTTGGACAGGAAACTATGGCTACACCTTC. Its protein is CASSSWTGNYGYTF.

This rearrangement joins TRBV7-9 to TRBJ2-5; 12 nucleotides agree with TRBD2. V lost 5 bases, J lost 4 bases, and 11 bases stayed unmatched. Germline V gene data show CDR1 as SEHNR and CDR2 as FQNEAQ (reference sequence). This CDR3 spans 17 amino acids. CDR3 bases: TGTGCCAGCAGCCCAGGACTAGCGGGGAAGGGCGGAGAGACCCAGTACTTC. It translates to CASSPGLAGKGGETQYF.

The chain is built from TRBV28 and TRBJ2-5; TRBD1 matches 9 bases. Germline trimming cut 5 bases from V and 2 bases from J; bases unmatched to any gene: 12. The germline CDR1 and CDR2 sequences are MDHEN and SYDVKM. There are 17 residues in the CDR3. CDR3 sequence (DNA): TGTGCCAGCAGTCTAAACTCCGGGACAGGGCTACAAGAGACCCAGTACTTC. This encodes CASSLNSGTGLQETQYF. Based on the CDR3 plus reference TRBV28 and TRBJ2-5, the full variable domain is DVKVTQSSRYLVKRTGEKVFLECVQDMDHENMFWYRQDPGLGLRLIYFSYDVKMKEKGDIPEGYSVSREKKERFSLILESASTNQTSMYLCASSLNSGTGLQETQYFGPGTRLLVL.

The chain uses TRBV6-5 and TRBJ1-6; no clear D gene. Trimming stripped 2 bases from V and 7 bases from J, with 12 bases between. This CDR3 contains 15 residues. From germline, CDR1 is MNHEY and CDR2 SVGAGI. The CDR3 reads CASSYGARGNSPLHF. The DNA for the CDR3 is TGTGCCAGCAGTTACGGCGCCCGAGGGAATTCACCCCTCCACTTT.

This clone has at least ten counts. The gene calls are TRBV6-1 and TRBJ2-6, with D possibly being TRBD1 (5 bases). The germline V gene has CDR1 MNHNS and CDR2 SASEGT. CDR3 size: 16 residues. V was shortened by 1 base and J by 0 bases, with 7 bases between the two germline ends. The CDR3: CASSEEGFSGANVLTF. The DNA of the CDR3 is TGTGCCAGCAGTGAAGAGGGGTTCTCTGGGGCCAACGTCCTGACTTTC.

The chain couples TRBV5-1 to TRBJ2-5; D perhaps matches TRBD1 (5 bases). The CDR3 totals 13 residues. V lost 0 bases, J lost 5 bases, and 8 bases lay in between. Germline lookup yields CDR1 SGHRS and CDR2 YFSETQ. Here the CDR3 reads CASSLEGLETQYF. The CDR3 DNA follows: TGCGCCAGCAGCTTGGAGGGGCTGGAGACCCAGTACTTC. Full variable domain (missing parts from reference TRBV5-1 and TRBJ2-5): KAGVTQTPRYLIKTRGQQVTLSCSPISGHRSVSWYQQTPGQGLQFLFEYFSETQRNKGNFPGRFSGRQFSNSRSEMNVSTLELGDSALYLCASSLEGLETQYFGPGTRLLVL.

This rearrangement joins TRBV6-5 to TRBJ2-1; 10 bases match TRBD2. The CDR3 sequence is 16 residues long. Germline V gene sequence: CDR1 MNHEY, CDR2 SVGAGI. The V and J ends lost 0 bases and 8 bases, in that order; junction bases with no gene match: 7. As DNA, the CDR3 is TGTGCCAGCAGTTACTCCGTTCTAGCGGGAGCCTATGAGCAGTTCTTC. It specifies CASSYSVLAGAYEQFF.

The gene calls are TRBV7-6 and TRBJ2-5; D is possibly TRBD2 (6 bases). Germline V gives CDR1 SGHVS, CDR2 FNYEAQ. The germline V and J ends were trimmed by 0 bases and 4 bases, with 6 bases remaining between them. This CDR3 has 13 amino acids. This CDR3 reads CASSLARGETQYF. The CDR3 DNA is TGTGCCAGCAGCTTAGCGCGGGGAGAGACCCAGTACTTC.

This chain links TRBV29-1 with TRBJ2-1, with 10 bases matching TRBD2. The CDR3 runs 14 residues. V was pared by 5 bases and J by 5 bases, with 6 bases of the junction left unmatched. Looked up from germline, CDR1 is SQVTM and CDR2 is ANQGSEA. The CDR3 sequence: CSVSLAGEDNEQFF. The CDR3 DNA sequence: TGCAGCGTTTCGCTAGCGGGAGAGGACAATGAGCAGTTCTTC.